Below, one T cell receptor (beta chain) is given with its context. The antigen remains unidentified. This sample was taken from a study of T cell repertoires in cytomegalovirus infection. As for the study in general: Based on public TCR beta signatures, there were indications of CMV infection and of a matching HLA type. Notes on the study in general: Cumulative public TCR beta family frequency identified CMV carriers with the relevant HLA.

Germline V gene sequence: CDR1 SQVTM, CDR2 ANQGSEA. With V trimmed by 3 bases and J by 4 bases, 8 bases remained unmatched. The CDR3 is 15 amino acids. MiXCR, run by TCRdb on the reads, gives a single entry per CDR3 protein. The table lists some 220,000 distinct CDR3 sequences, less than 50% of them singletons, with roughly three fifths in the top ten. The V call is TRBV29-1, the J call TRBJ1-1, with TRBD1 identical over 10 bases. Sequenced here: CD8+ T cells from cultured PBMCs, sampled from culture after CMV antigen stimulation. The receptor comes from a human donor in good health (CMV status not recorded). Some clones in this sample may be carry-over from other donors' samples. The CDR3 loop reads CSVDDRGLGFTEAFF. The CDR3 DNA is TGCAGCGTTGATGACAGGGGGCTAGGATTCACTGAAGCTTTCTTT.